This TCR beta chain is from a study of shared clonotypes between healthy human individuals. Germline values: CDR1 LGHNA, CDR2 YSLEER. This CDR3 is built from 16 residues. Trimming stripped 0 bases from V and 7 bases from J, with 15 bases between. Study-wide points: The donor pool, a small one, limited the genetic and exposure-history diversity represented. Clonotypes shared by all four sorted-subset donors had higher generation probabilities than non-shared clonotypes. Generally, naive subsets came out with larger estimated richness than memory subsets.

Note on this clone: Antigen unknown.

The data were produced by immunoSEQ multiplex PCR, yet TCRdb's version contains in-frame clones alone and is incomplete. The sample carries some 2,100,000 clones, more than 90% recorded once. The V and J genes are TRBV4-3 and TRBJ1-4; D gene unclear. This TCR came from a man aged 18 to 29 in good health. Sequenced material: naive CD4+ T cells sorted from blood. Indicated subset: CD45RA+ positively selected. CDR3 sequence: CASSQDQRGSGEKLFF. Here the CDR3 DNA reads TGCGCCAGCAGCCAAGATCAAAGAGGGTCGGGTGAAAAACTGTTTTTT.